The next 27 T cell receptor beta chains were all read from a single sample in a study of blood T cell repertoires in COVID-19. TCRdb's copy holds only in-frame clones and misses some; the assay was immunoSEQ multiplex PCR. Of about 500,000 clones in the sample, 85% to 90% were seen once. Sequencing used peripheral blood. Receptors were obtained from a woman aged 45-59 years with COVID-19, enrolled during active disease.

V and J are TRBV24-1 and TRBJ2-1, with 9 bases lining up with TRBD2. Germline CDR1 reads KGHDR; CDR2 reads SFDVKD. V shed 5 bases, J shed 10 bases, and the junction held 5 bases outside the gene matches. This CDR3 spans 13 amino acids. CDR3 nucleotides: TGTGCCACCAGTGGCCGACTAGCGGACGAGCAGTTCTTC. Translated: CATSGRLADEQFF.

This CDR3 reads CASKRGTGNEKLFF. CDR3 nucleotide sequence: TGTGCCAGCAAGAGGGGGACGGGAAATGAAAAACTGTTTTTT. The rearrangement links TRBV6-5 to TRBJ1-4; D may be TRBD1 (6 bases). Germline-derived CDR1 and CDR2 are MNHEY and SVGAGI. The CDR3 extends over 14 amino acids. V shed 7 bases and J shed 5 bases, with 14 bases lying between them.

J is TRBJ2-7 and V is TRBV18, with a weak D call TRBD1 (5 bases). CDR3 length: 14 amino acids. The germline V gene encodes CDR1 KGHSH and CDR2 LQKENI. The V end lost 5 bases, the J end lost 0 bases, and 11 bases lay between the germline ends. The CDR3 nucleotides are TGTGCCAGCTCATCAGGCCAGGGCTCCTACGAGCAGTACTTC. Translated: CASSSGQGSYEQYF.

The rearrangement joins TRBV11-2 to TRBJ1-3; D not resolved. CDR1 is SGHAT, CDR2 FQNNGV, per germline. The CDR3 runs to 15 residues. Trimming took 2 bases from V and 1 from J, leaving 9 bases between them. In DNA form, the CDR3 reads TGTGCCAGCAGCTTAACGGGGATTTCTGGAAACACCATATATTTT. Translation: CASSLTGISGNTIYF.

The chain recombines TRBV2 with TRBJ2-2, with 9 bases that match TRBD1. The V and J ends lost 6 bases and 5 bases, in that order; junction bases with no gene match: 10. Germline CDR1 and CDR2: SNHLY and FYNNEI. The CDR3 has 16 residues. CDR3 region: CASSSNTGGWTGELFF. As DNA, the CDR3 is TGTGCCAGCAGCTCGAATACAGGGGGCTGGACCGGGGAGCTGTTTTTT.

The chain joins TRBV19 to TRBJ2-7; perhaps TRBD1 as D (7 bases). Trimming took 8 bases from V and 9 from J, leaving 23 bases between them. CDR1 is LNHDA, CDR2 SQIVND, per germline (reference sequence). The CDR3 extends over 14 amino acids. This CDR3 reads CASSPGDSPLRQYF. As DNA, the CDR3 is TGTGCCAGTTCCCCGGGGGACAGTCCACTTAGGCAGTACTTC.

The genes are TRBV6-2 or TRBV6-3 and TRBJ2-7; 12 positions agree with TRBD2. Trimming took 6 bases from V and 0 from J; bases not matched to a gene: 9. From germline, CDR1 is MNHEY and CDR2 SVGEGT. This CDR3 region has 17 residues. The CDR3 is CASSPMGLAGYSYEQYF. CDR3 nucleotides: TGTGCCAGCAGCCCTATGGGACTAGCGGGTTACTCCTACGAGCAGTACTTC.

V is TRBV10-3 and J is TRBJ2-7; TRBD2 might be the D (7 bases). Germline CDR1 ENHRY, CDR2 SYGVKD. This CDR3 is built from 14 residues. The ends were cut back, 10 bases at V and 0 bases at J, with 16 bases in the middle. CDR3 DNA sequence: TGTGCCACCCGGGGGGCACAGAGCTCCTACGAGCAGTACTTC. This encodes CATRGAQSSYEQYF.

The CDR3 spells CASSHPGGADEQFF. The CDR3 nucleotides are TGTGCCAGCAGCCATCCCGGGGGGGCCGATGAGCAGTTCTTC. This chain connects TRBV4-2 to TRBJ2-1, with 8 bases fitting TRBD2. From germline, CDR1 is LGHNA and CDR2 YNFKEQ. Germline trimming cut 3 bases from V and 8 bases from J; bases unmatched to any gene: 6. The CDR3 spans 14 residues.

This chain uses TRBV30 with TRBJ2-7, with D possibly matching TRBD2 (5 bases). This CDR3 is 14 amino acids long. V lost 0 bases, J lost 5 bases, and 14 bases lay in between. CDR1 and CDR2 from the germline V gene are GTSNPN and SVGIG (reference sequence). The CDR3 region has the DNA TGTGCCTGGAGTGTACGGGGTCGGGTGAACGAGCAGTACTTC. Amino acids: CAWSVRGRVNEQYF.

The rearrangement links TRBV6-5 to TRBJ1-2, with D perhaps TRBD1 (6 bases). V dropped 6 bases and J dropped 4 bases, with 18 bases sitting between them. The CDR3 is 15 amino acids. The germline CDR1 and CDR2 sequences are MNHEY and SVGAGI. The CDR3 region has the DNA TGTGCCAGCAGCGCGGGGGGGGGCATAGGCTATGGCTACACCTTC. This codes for CASSAGGGIGYGYTF.

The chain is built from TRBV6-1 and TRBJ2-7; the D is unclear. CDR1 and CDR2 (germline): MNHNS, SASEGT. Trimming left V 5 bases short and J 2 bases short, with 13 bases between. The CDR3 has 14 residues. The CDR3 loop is CASSSDTVPYEQYF. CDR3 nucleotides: TGTGCCAGCAGTTCTGACACTGTTCCCTACGAGCAGTACTTC.

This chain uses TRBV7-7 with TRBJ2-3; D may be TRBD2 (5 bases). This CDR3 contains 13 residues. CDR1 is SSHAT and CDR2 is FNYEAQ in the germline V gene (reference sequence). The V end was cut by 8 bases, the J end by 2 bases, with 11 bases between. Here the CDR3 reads CASSREFTDTQYF. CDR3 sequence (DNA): TGTGCCAGCTCAAGGGAGTTCACAGATACGCAGTATTTT.

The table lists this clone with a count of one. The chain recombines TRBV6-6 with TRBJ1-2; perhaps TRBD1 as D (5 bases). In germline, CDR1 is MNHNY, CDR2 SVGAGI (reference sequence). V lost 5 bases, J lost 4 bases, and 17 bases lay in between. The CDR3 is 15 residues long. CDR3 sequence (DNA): TGTGCCAGCAGTCGATCCCGGACACCCCTCTATGGCTACACCTTC. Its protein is CASSRSRTPLYGYTF.

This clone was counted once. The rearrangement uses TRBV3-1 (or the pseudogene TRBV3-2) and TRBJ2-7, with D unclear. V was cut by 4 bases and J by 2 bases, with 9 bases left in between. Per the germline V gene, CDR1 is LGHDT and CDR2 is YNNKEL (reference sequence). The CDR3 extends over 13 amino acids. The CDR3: CASSPRLAYEQYF. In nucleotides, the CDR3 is TGTGCCAGCAGCCCCCGGTTAGCCTACGAGCAGTACTTC.

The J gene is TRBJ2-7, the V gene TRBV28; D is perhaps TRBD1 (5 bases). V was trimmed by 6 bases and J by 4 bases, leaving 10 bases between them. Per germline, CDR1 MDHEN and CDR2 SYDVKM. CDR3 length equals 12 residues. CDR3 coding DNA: TGTGCCAGCAGGCAGGGAAGATACGAGCAGTACTTC. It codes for CASRQGRYEQYF.

CDR3 amino acids: CASAEATEAFF. CDR3 coding DNA: TGTGCCAGCGCTGAGGCCACTGAAGCTTTCTTT. The gene calls are TRBV7-9 and TRBJ1-1; D unclear. The V gene lost 8 bases and the J gene lost 4 bases, with 8 bases spanning the gap. Per germline, CDR1 SEHNR and CDR2 FQNEAQ (reference sequence). This CDR3 has 11 residues.

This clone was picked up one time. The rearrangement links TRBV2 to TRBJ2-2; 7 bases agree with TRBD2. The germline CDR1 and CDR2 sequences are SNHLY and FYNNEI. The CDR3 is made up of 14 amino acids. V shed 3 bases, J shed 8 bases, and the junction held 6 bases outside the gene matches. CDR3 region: CASSEGGPLGELFF. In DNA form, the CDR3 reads TGTGCCAGCAGTGAGGGAGGGCCTTTAGGGGAGCTGTTTTTT.

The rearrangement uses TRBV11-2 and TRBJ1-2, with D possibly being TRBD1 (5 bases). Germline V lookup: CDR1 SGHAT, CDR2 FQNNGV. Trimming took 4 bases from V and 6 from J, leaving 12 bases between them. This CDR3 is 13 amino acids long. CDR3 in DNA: TGTGCCAGCAGCTCCACGGGGGTGGATGGCTACACCTTC. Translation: CASSSTGVDGYTF.

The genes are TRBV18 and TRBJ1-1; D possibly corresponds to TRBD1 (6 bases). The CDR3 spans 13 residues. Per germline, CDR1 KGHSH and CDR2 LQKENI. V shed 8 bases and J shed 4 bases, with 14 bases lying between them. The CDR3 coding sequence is TGTGCCAGCCTCCGGACAGTCGGCACTGAAGCTTTCTTT. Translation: CASLRTVGTEAFF.

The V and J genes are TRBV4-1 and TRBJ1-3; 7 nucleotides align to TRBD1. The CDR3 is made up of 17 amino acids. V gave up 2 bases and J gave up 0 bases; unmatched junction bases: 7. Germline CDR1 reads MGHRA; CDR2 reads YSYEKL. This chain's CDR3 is CASSQLGQTRSGNTIYF. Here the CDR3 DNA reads TGCGCCAGCAGCCAACTGGGACAGACTCGCTCTGGAAACACCATATATTTT.

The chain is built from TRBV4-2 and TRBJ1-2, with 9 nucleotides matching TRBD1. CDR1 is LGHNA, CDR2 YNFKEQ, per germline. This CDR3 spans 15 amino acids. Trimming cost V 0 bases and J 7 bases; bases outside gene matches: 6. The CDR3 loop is CASSQDRGDRAGYTF. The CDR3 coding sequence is TGTGCCAGCAGCCAAGATCGGGGGGACAGGGCTGGCTACACCTTC.

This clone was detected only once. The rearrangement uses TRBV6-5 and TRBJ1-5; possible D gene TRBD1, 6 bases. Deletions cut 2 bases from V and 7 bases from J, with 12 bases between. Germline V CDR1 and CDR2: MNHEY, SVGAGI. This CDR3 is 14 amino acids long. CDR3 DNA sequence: TGTGCCAGCAGTTACCAAACAGGGCACCAGCCCCAGCATTTT. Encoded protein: CASSYQTGHQPQHF.

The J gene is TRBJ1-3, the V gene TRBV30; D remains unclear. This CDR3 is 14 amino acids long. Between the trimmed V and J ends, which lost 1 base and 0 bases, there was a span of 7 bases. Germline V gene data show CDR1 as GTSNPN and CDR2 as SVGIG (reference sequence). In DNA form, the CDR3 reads TGTGCCTGGAGTGGGGCTTTCTCTGGAAACACCATATATTTT. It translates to CAWSGAFSGNTIYF.

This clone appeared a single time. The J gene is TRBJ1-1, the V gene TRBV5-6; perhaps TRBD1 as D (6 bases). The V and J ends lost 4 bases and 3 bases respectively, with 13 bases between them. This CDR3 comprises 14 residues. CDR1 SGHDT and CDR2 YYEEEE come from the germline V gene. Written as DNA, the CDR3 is TGTGCCAGCAGCATATCAAGGACAGACACTGAAGCTTTCTTT. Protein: CASSISRTDTEAFF.

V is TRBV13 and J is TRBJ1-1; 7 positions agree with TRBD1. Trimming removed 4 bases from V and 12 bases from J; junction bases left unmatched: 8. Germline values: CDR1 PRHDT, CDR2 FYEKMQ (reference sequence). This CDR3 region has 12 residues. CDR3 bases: TGTGCCAGCAGCTCAGAACAGGGGAGGCCTTTCTTT. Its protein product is CASSSEQGRPFF.

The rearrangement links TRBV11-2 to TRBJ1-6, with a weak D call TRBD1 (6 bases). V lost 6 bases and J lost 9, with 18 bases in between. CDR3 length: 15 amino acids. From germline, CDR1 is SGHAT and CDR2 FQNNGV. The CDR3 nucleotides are TGTGCCAGCAGGTCGGGGGGCCGGGGTAGTTCACCCCTCCACTTT. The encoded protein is CASRSGGRGSSPLHF.